This TCR beta chain was profiled in a study of shared T cell receptors in the human thymus. Clones were sequenced by immunoSEQ multiplex PCR, and TCRdb holds only the in-frame ones, with some missing. The table has 700,000 or so clones, 70% to 90% seen once. Deletions cut 7 bases from V and 7 bases from J, with 19 bases between. CDR3 size: 14 residues. Germline V gives CDR1 ENHRY, CDR2 SYGVKD. A further study also used this sample, focusing on human thymus T cells. That report adds: An apparent bias in V and J gene usage was seen in thymic and blood repertoires.

The chain couples TRBV10-3 to TRBJ1-2; D unresolved. This TCR came from a girl younger than two with a congenital heart defect. Sample: thymocytes. The CDR3 DNA is TGTGCCATCACCAAGACTAAGCAAGGCCCTGGCTACACCTTC. It is translated as CAITKTKQGPGYTF.